The 25 T cell receptor beta chains presented below share a single source sample, sequenced in a study of Tregs in tolerant kidney transplant recipients. The protocol was immunoSEQ multiplex PCR, while the TCRdb copy is restricted to in-frame clones and leaves out a portion. In total, the table holds 50,000 or so clones. The specimen was CD4+ T cells from blood, collected before the transplant. The receptors here all came from a human donor who received a combined kidney and bone marrow transplant.

Regarding this clone: Read sequence stops 3 residues before the CDR3 end, and the germline J gene provides the missing end. J is TRBJ1-6 and V is TRBV19; D might be TRBD1 (5 bases). Trimming removed 6 bases from V and 8 bases from J, with 11 bases in between. CDR3 length: 13 amino acids. The germline V gene encodes CDR1 LNHDA and CDR2 SQIVND (reference sequence). CDR3 DNA, as far as it was read: TGTGCCAGTAGGGGGGGTTTGCATTCACCC. Translation gives CASRGGLHSP. The complete CDR3 protein is CASRGGLHSPLHF.

Points on this clone: The read gets to within 3 residues of the CDR3 end, and the germline J gene fills in the rest. The rearrangement uses TRBV29-1 and TRBJ1-1; TRBD1 might be the D (5 bases). This CDR3 region has 13 residues. Deletions cut 4 bases from V and 7 bases from J, with 16 bases between. CDR1 and CDR2 (germline): SQVTM, ANQGSEA. The DNA read from the CDR3 is TGCAGCGTTGGGTCCAGGGCCCACCTTGAA. As protein: CSVGSRAHLE. The whole CDR3 is CSVGSRAHLEAFF. Together with reference TRBV29-1 and TRBJ1-1, the CDR3 gives the full variable domain: SAVISQKPSRDICQRGTSLTIQCQVDSQVTMMFWYRQQPGQSLTLIATANQGSEATYESGFVIDKFPISRPNLTFSTLTVSNMSPEDSSIYLCSVGSRAHLEAFFGQGTRLTVV.

Notes on this clone: The CDR3 goes on 3 residues after the read ends, and that part is filled in from the germline J gene. The chain joins TRBV6-2 or TRBV6-3 to TRBJ1-2; 9 bases align to TRBD1. V trimming: 5 bases; J trimming: 7 bases; junction bases outside the gene matches: 14. Germline V gene lookup returns CDR1 MNHEY and CDR2 SVGEGT. The CDR3 consists of 16 residues. This CDR3 is CASSLALTTGGIGYTF. The DNA read from the CDR3 is TGTGCCAGCAGTCTCGCCCTAACCACAGGGGGCATTGGC.

On this clone itself: The CDR3 is cut off 3 residues early in the read; its end comes from the germline J gene. This rearrangement joins TRBV5-1 to TRBJ1-2; no firm D call. CDR3 size: 14 residues. Germline V gene lookup returns CDR1 SGHRS and CDR2 YFSETQ. V lost 4 bases to trimming and J lost 7 bases, with 17 bases between them. The CDR3 protein is CASSAQSVPGGYTF. The covered CDR3 bases are TGCGCCAGCAGCGCTCAGTCGGTCCCGGGTGGC. Complete variable domain (other parts from reference TRBV5-1 and TRBJ1-2): KAGVTQTPRYLIKTRGQQVTLSCSPISGHRSVSWYQQTPGQGLQFLFEYFSETQRNKGNFPGRFSGRQFSNSRSEMNVSTLELGDSALYLCASSAQSVPGGYTFGSGTRLTVV.

Concerning this clone: Coverage ceases 3 residues before the CDR3 finishes, and the germline J gene fills in the end. V and J are TRBV2 and TRBJ1-6, with a possible D match to TRBD1 (5 bases). The germline CDR1 and CDR2 sequences are SNHLY and FYNNEI. The V gene lost 3 bases and the J gene lost 5 bases, with 14 bases spanning the gap. The CDR3 contains 16 residues. The covered CDR3 bases are TGTGCCAGCAGTGAGTCAGGGCTTTTCAATAATTCACCC. It yields the protein CASSESGLFNNSP. From start to end, the CDR3 is CASSESGLFNNSPLHF.

Of note for this clone: The sequence runs out 3 residues before the end of the CDR3; the remainder is reconstructed from the germline J gene. The rearrangement joins TRBV19 to TRBJ1-2, with TRBD1 identical over 10 bases. The CDR3 totals 15 residues. Unmatched junction bases numbered 5, after V lost 5 bases and J lost 2 bases. CDR1 and CDR2 from the germline V gene are LNHDA and SQIVND (reference sequence). CDR3 sequence reads: CASSAPGQGNYGYTF. Incomplete CDR3 DNA: TGTGCCAGTAGTGCACCGGGACAGGGGAACTATGGC.

With regard to this clone: From the germline J gene comes the end of the CDR3, since the read stops 3 residues before it. The rearrangement links TRBV30 to TRBJ1-1, with TRBD1 identical over 9 bases. V was pared by 3 bases and J by 4 bases, with 6 bases of the junction left unmatched. There are 14 residues in the CDR3. CDR1 GTSNPN and CDR2 SVGIG come from the germline V gene (reference sequence). CDR3 bases read: TGTGCCTGGAGAAAGAGACAGGGGGGCACTGAA. Protein product: CAWRKRQGGTE. The complete CDR3 protein is CAWRKRQGGTEAFF.

Details on this clone: Coverage ceases 3 residues before the CDR3 finishes, and the germline J gene fills in the end. The chain carries TRBV2 and TRBJ1-1; the match to TRBD1 covers 10 bases. V was pared by 4 bases and J by 4 bases, with 3 bases of the junction left unmatched. Germline assignment: CDR1 SNHLY and CDR2 FYNNEI. The CDR3 extends over 14 amino acids. CDR3 in amino acids: CASSGTGGGTEAFF. CDR3 DNA, as far as it was read: TGTGCCAGCAGTGGGACAGGGGGGGGCACTGAA.

Comments on this clone: The CDR3 extends 3 residues past the end of the read, so its final part is completed from the germline J gene. The chain carries TRBV19 and TRBJ1-4; no clear D. V was pared by 5 bases and J by 7 bases, with 8 bases between. Germline V lookup: CDR1 LNHDA, CDR2 SQIVND (reference sequence). CDR3 length: 12 residues. The CDR3 here is CASSAGLEKLFF. The CDR3 bases that were read are TGTGCCAGTAGTGCGGGCCTTGAAAAA.

About this clone itself: The CDR3 end lies 3 residues beyond the end of the read and is filled in from the germline J gene. V is TRBV6-2 or TRBV6-3 and J is TRBJ2-7, with a possible D match to TRBD2 (6 bases). V lost 6 bases, J lost 1 base, and 13 bases lay in between. CDR3 length: 14 amino acids. The germline V gene encodes CDR1 MNHEY and CDR2 SVGEGT. The sequenced CDR3 bases are TGTGCCAGCAGGAGCGGGTGGTTTTCCTACGAG. Its protein is CASRSGWFSYE. In full, the CDR3 is CASRSGWFSYEQYF.

As concerns this clone: Read sequence stops 3 residues before the CDR3 end, and the germline J gene provides the missing end. This rearrangement joins TRBV6-2 or TRBV6-3 to TRBJ2-1; TRBD2 matches 8 bases. The CDR3 is made up of 16 amino acids. V was pared by 2 bases and J by 8 bases, with 11 bases of the junction left unmatched. CDR1 and CDR2 (germline): MNHEY, SVGEGT. The CDR3: CASSYPGTRGYDEQFF. The part of the CDR3 DNA that was read is TGTGCCAGCAGTTACCCCGGGACTAGAGGATACGATGAG.

Concerning this clone: The CDR3 extends 3 residues past the end of the read, so its final part is completed from the germline J gene. The chain employs TRBV18 and TRBJ2-3; D perhaps matches TRBD1 (6 bases). The germline CDR1 and CDR2 sequences are KGHSH and LQKENI. The CDR3 totals 14 residues. V lost 2 bases, J lost 2 bases, and 8 bases lay in between. CDR3: CASSPWTVTDTQYF. Partial CDR3 DNA: TGTGCCAGCTCACCATGGACAGTCACAGATACG.

Points on this clone: The missing CDR3 end, 3 residues past where the read stops, is filled in from the germline J gene. This sequence joins TRBV10-3 and TRBJ1-2; possible D gene TRBD1, 6 bases. The CDR3 is made up of 15 amino acids. Trimming removed 4 bases at V and 6 bases at J, with 18 bases between. The germline gives CDR1 ENHRY, CDR2 SYGVKD. CDR3 bases read: TGTGCCATCAGTGGGGTCGGGGGGCTTATAGATGGC. This sequence encodes CAISGVGGLIDG. The whole CDR3 reads CAISGVGGLIDGYTF.

Turning to this clone: The read terminates 3 residues ahead of where the CDR3 ends, so the germline J gene completes it. The chain uses TRBV19 and TRBJ2-3, with D uncertain. Germline V gene lookup returns CDR1 LNHDA and CDR2 SQIVND (reference sequence). The V end was cut by 1 base, the J end by 2 bases, with 13 bases between. CDR3 length equals 16 residues. CDR3 residues: CASSIVSPLYTDTQYF. The sequenced part of the CDR3 DNA is TGTGCCAGTAGTATAGTTAGTCCGCTATACACAGATACG.

As to this clone: The CDR3 extends 3 residues past the end of the read, so its final part is completed from the germline J gene. The rearrangement joins TRBV20-1 to TRBJ1-1; weak D call: TRBD1 (5 bases). There are 14 residues in the CDR3. The V end lost 3 bases, the J end lost 2 bases, and 13 bases lay between the germline ends. Germline assignment: CDR1 DFQATT and CDR2 SNEGSKA (reference sequence). This chain's CDR3 is CSASFAGLNTEAFF. Incomplete CDR3 DNA: TGCAGTGCTAGCTTCGCAGGGCTAAACACTGAA.

With respect to this clone: The read ends 3 residues shy of where the CDR3 ends; the end is completed using the germline J gene. The chain employs TRBV7-7 and TRBJ2-5; 9 bases map to TRBD2. CDR3 length equals 15 residues. J was trimmed by 5 bases and V by 5 bases; bases with no gene match: 9. The germline V gene has CDR1 SSHAT and CDR2 FNYEAQ (reference sequence). The CDR3 sequence is CASSLSGTSKETQYF. Incomplete CDR3 DNA: TGTGCCAGCAGCCTTTCCGGGACTAGCAAGGAGACC.

As to this clone: The read stops 3 residues short of the end of the CDR3; the missing end is completed from the germline J gene. This chain uses TRBV2 with TRBJ2-7, with D tentatively TRBD2 (6 bases). The CDR3 length is 17 residues. Trimming stripped 10 bases from V and 1 base from J, with 26 bases between. The V gene's germline CDR1 is SNHLY and CDR2 FYNNEI. The CDR3 loop is CATRRGSSSTSSYEQYF. Partial CDR3 DNA: TGTGCCACCCGACGGGGGAGCAGCTCAACCAGTTCCTACGAG. The variable domain in full, with the rest retrieved from reference TRBV2 and TRBJ2-7, is EPEVTQTPSHQVTQMGQEVILRCVPISNHLYFYWYRQILGQKVEFLVSFYNNEISEKSEIFDDQFSVERPDGSNFTLKIRSTKLEDSAMYFCATRRGSSSTSSYEQYFGPGTRLTVT.

A word on this clone: The CDR3 end falls 3 residues outside the read, so it is completed with the germline J gene. V and J are TRBV10-1 and TRBJ2-1; TRBD2 matches at 11 bases. Germline CDR1 reads WNHNN; CDR2 reads SYGVQD (reference sequence). After removal of 3 bases from V and 8 bases from J, the junction contained 9 bases not matched to a gene. The CDR3 has 16 residues. The CDR3 loop reads CASSDSRTSGPYEQFF. The covered CDR3 bases are TGCGCCAGCAGTGATTCCAGGACTAGCGGGCCCTATGAG.

A word on this clone: The read terminates 3 residues ahead of where the CDR3 ends, so the germline J gene completes it. V is TRBV2 and J is TRBJ1-2, with 8 bases matching TRBD1. CDR3 length: 12 residues. Germline trimming cut 7 bases from V and 7 bases from J; bases unmatched to any gene: 5. Per the germline V gene, CDR1 is SNHLY and CDR2 is FYNNEI. The covered CDR3 bases are TGTGCCAGCACCGAGACAGGGGCTGGC. It yields the protein CASTETGAG. The entire CDR3 protein reads CASTETGAGYTF.

With respect to this clone: Coverage ceases 3 residues before the CDR3 finishes, and the germline J gene fills in the end. This chain connects TRBV18 to TRBJ2-3, with TRBD2 matching 9 bases. V shed 2 bases, J shed 3 bases, and the junction held 6 bases outside the gene matches. CDR3 length equals 16 residues. The germline gives CDR1 KGHSH, CDR2 LQKENI. The CDR3 region is CASSPRGGGDTDTQYF. The CDR3 bases that were read are TGTGCCAGCTCACCAAGAGGCGGGGGGGATACAGATACG.

CDR3 in amino acids: CASSLGGDEQFF. CDR3 DNA (partial): TGTGCCAGCAGCTTAGGCGGCGATGAG. This chain joins TRBV7-9 and TRBJ2-1, with D hard to call. With the read ending 3 residues before the CDR3 end, the germline J gene is used to fill in that end. The ends were cut back, 1 base at V and 8 bases at J, with 6 bases in the middle. The CDR3 spans 12 residues. Germline assignment: CDR1 SEHNR and CDR2 FQNEAQ (reference sequence).

Note on this clone: The read terminates 3 residues ahead of where the CDR3 ends, so the germline J gene completes it. The chain links TRBV30 to TRBJ2-7; no definite D call. Germline CDR1 is GTSNPN and CDR2 is SVGIG (reference sequence). Trimming stripped 0 bases from V and 0 bases from J, with 6 bases between. This CDR3 has 13 residues. The CDR3 loop reads CAWSVRSSYEQYF. The covered CDR3 bases are TGTGCCTGGAGTGTCAGGAGCTCCTACGAG.

As concerns this clone: Read coverage stops 3 residues before the CDR3 terminus; the germline J gene supplies the remainder. The V gene is TRBV7-2, the J gene TRBJ1-4, with D unclear. The germline V and J ends were trimmed by 5 bases and 4 bases, with 11 bases remaining between them. Germline CDR1 and CDR2: SGHTA and FQGNSA. This CDR3 has 14 residues. CDR3 residues: CASSLGLYNEKLFF. CDR3 bases read: TGTGCCAGCAGCCTCGGACTATATAATGAAAAA.

A note on this clone: The read falls 3 residues short of the CDR3 end, and the missing part is taken from the germline J gene. The chain combines TRBV30 with TRBJ1-4; D may be TRBD1 (5 bases). This CDR3 comprises 13 residues. Trimming pared 4 bases from V and 6 bases from J, leaving 12 bases between. Germline V lookup: CDR1 GTSNPN, CDR2 SVGIG (reference sequence). CDR3 sequence: CAWTWGGDEKLFF. The part of the CDR3 DNA that was read is TGTGCCTGGACCTGGGGGGGGGATGAAAAA.

As concerns this clone: The read comes to an end 3 residues before the CDR3 does, leaving the germline J gene to fill in the end. This rearrangement joins TRBV20-1 to TRBJ2-4; 14 positions match TRBD2. The germline gives CDR1 DFQATT, CDR2 SNEGSKA (reference sequence). This CDR3 comprises 14 residues. The junction had 4 bases not matched to a gene; V was cut back by 5 bases and J by 7 bases. The chain's CDR3 is CSALRTSGRNIQYF. The part of the CDR3 DNA that was read is TGCAGTGCTCTCCGGACTAGCGGGAGGAACATT.